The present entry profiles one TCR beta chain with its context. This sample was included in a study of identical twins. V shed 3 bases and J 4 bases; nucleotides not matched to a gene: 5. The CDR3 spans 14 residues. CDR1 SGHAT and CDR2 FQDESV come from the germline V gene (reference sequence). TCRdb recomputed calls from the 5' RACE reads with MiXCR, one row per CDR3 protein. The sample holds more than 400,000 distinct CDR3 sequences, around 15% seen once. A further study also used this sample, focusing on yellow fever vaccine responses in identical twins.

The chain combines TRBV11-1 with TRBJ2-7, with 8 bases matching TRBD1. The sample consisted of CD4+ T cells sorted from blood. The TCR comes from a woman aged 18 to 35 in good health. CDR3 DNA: TGTGCCAGCAGCTTCGGGACAGGACAATACGAGCAGTACGTC. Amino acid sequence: CASSFGTGQYEQYV.